One T cell receptor (beta chain) is described in this entry. Its antigen is currently unknown. The source of the sample is a study of T cell responses to AZD1222 COVID-19 vaccine. Notes on the study in general: Spike-specific TCR depth and breadth grew after two AZD1222 doses. Repertoires were obtained only post-peak T cell response. Clonal diversity may have been underestimated in mostly white British donors.

Profiling relied on immunoSEQ multiplex PCR, and the TCRdb table lists in-frame clones only, not all of them. The table has roughly 130,000 clones, about 88% seen once. The CDR3 is made up of 17 amino acids. Germline-derived CDR1 and CDR2 are LGHDT and YNNKEL (reference sequence). Trimming removed 4 bases from V and 3 bases from J; junction bases left unmatched: 12. V and J are TRBV3-1 (or the pseudogene TRBV3-2) and TRBJ2-3; TRBD1 aligns across 8 bases. This material consisted of peripheral blood, taken on day 0 of MenACWY control vaccination. This receptor was identified in an adult in good health. The CDR3 region is CASSPYLDRGSTDTQYF. CDR3 in DNA: TGTGCCAGCAGCCCCTACCTTGACAGGGGAAGTACAGATACGCAGTATTTT.